This T cell receptor beta chain is drawn from a study of identical twins. This clonotype was found a few times. Its antigen is unknown. Germline CDR1 and CDR2: MNHEY and SVGAGI. The CDR3 contains 15 residues. V was clipped by 2 bases and J by 4 bases; unmatched bases: 4. Overall study results and limits: Out-of-frame alpha sequences common to twins exhibited a surplus of low generation probability.

Each CDR3 protein is one row after TCRdb ran MiXCR on the 5' RACE reads. The table includes around 220,000 distinct CDR3 sequences, roughly 10% detected once. The sample comprised memory T cells sorted from blood. This receptor was obtained from a man aged 45-60 years in good health. The chain joins TRBV6-5 to TRBJ1-2; the match to TRBD1 covers 10 bases. The CDR3 DNA is TGTGCCAGCAGTTACGGGACAGGGGCGGGCTATGGCTACACCTTC. Amino acid sequence: CASSYGTGAGYGYTF.